This T cell receptor beta chain was found in a study of blood T cell repertoires in COVID-19. Clones were sequenced by immunoSEQ multiplex PCR, and TCRdb holds only the in-frame ones, with some missing. The sample has around 280,000 clones; 90% are singletons. This clone has just a few counts. Germline V gene lookup returns CDR1 SGHDT and CDR2 YYEEEE. This CDR3 contains 16 residues. V dropped 3 bases and J dropped 1; count of bases not matched to a gene: 8. This TCR derives from a woman younger than 30 with acute COVID-19. The chain couples TRBV5-6 to TRBJ2-5; 8 nucleotides match TRBD2. Sequencing was performed on PBMCs or T cells enriched from blood (not recorded which). The CDR3 loop is CASSWRTGTSQETQYF. Here the CDR3 DNA reads TGTGCCAGCAGCTGGAGAACCGGGACTAGCCAAGAGACCCAGTACTTC.